This TCR beta chain was obtained from a study of T cell changes during pregnancy in multiple sclerosis. Assay: immunoSEQ multiplex PCR; the TCRdb copy retains only in-frame clones and omits some. The sample contains 70,000 to 90,000 clones, about 93% of which appear only once. CDR3 length: 15 residues. Looked up from germline, CDR1 is MNHEY and CDR2 is SMNVEV (reference sequence). J lost 7 bases, V lost 6 bases, and 7 bases had no gene match. The specimen comprised peripheral blood, sampled in the second trimester of pregnancy. This sequence originates from a female donor in good health, enrolled as a control in a pregnancy study. This rearrangement joins TRBV27 to TRBJ1-6, with TRBD1 matching over 9 bases. The CDR3 loop is CASSFPGQGNSPLHF. The CDR3 DNA sequence: TGTGCCAGCAGCTTTCCGGGACAGGGAAATTCACCCCTCCACTTT.